Following are 9 T cell receptor beta chains from one sample sequenced in a study of CDR3 diversity in severe acne. One entry per CDR3 protein results from TCRdb running MiXCR on the PCR reads. The sample lists about 97,000 distinct CDR3 sequences, about half occurring once. The sequenced sample consisted of blood. The receptors were sampled from a male donor with acne.

There are a few counts of this clonotype. The gene calls are TRBV20-1 and TRBJ2-7; TRBD2 matches at 10 bases. Per the germline V gene, CDR1 is DFQATT and CDR2 is SNEGSKA (reference sequence). This CDR3 has 18 residues. V shed 0 bases, J shed 9 bases, and the junction held 20 bases outside the gene matches. The CDR3 loop is CSARDLTSGTSAEQGQYF. CDR3 in DNA: TGCAGTGCTAGAGATCTAACTAGCGGGACTAGCGCGGAGCAAGGGCAGTACTTC.

This chain links TRBV13 with TRBJ2-3; TRBD2 matches at 8 bases. This CDR3 has 16 residues. J gave up 6 bases and V 0 bases, and 8 bases lay outside the gene matches. Germline V CDR1 and CDR2: PRHDT, FYEKMQ (reference sequence). The CDR3 spells CASSLGQRGRADTQYF. CDR3 nucleotides: TGTGCCAGCAGCTTAGGTCAGCGGGGGCGGGCCGATACGCAGTATTTT.

The chain links TRBV7-3 to TRBJ2-5; D remains unclear. The CDR3 has 13 residues. CDR1 SGHTA and CDR2 FQGTGA come from the germline V gene. V shed 5 bases and J shed 4 bases, with 11 bases lying between them. The CDR3 nucleotides read TGTGCCAGCAGCCCCGAGTACGGAGAGACCCAGTACTTC. Encoded protein: CASSPEYGETQYF.

Turning to this clonotype: One end of the junction is discordant with germline, which a read error may explain. This chain joins TRBV10-2 and TRBJ2-2; D uncertain. The CDR3 loop spans 14 amino acids. Germline values: CDR1 WSHSY, CDR2 SAAADI. CDR3 coding DNA: TGTGCCAGCAGCCCTAGAGAGGACACCGGGGAGCTGTTTTTT. It is translated as CASSPREDTGELFF.

The DNA for the CDR3 is TGTGCCAGCAGCTCGACCGGGACAGAGGGCTACACCTTC. Translation: CASSSTGTEGYTF. J is TRBJ1-2 and V is TRBV11-2; TRBD1 matches at 7 bases. The CDR3 sequence is 13 residues long. CDR1 SGHAT and CDR2 FQNNGV come from the germline V gene. V gave up 4 bases and J gave up 8 bases; unmatched junction bases: 7. Together with reference TRBV11-2 and TRBJ1-2, the CDR3 gives the full variable domain: EAGVAQSPRYKIIEKRQSVAFWCNPISGHATLYWYQQILGQGPKLLIQFQNNGVVDDSQLPKDRFSAERLKGVDSTLKIQPAKLEDSAVYLCASSSTGTEGYTFGSGTRLTVV.

This clonotype occurred many times. The chain couples TRBV9 to TRBJ2-7, with D uncertain. The CDR3 spans 13 residues. Germline CDR1 and CDR2: SGDLS and YYNGEE. The V and J ends lost 4 bases and 0 bases respectively, with 8 bases between them. Here the CDR3 DNA reads TGTGCCAGCAGCCCCCCAGCCTCCTACGAGCAGTACTTC. Translated, it gives CASSPPASYEQYF.

This clonotype showed up just once. The chain carries TRBV7-2 and TRBJ1-3, with 8 bases aligning to TRBD1. Per germline, CDR1 SGHTA and CDR2 FQGNSA. V lost 2 bases and J lost 5; bases outside the gene matches: 8. The CDR3 runs 16 residues. The CDR3 region is CASSLLGGQGRNTIYF. In DNA, the CDR3 is TGTGCCAGCAGCTTACTCGGCGGACAGGGAAGAAACACCATATATTTT.

The genes are TRBV7-6 and TRBJ2-1; 12 bases agree with TRBD2. From germline, CDR1 is SGHVS and CDR2 FNYEAQ. Unmatched junction bases numbered 5, after V lost 0 bases and J lost 8 bases. The CDR3 contains 16 residues. CDR3 residues: CASSLATSGSSDEQFF. The CDR3 region has the DNA TGTGCCAGCAGCTTAGCGACTAGCGGGAGTTCCGATGAGCAGTTCTTC.

The V call is TRBV5-1, the J call TRBJ2-1; D is undetermined. This CDR3 is 15 amino acids long. V shed 0 bases and J shed 3 bases, with 10 bases lying between them. Germline V gene sequence: CDR1 SGHRS, CDR2 YFSETQ. The CDR3 region is CASSLGQGVYNEQFF. CDR3 bases: TGCGCCAGCAGCTTGGGACAAGGAGTCTACAATGAGCAGTTCTTC.